This T cell receptor beta chain was recovered during a study of T cells after yellow fever vaccination. A process of 5'RACE template switching, which added a universal primer site and UMIs, was used to make TCR cDNA. TCRdb analysed the 5' RACE reads with MiXCR anew, one entry per CDR3 protein. In the table there are some 350,000 distinct CDR3 sequences, 4% of which are singletons. Per germline, CDR1 LGHNA and CDR2 YSLEER. The V and J ends lost 0 bases and 2 bases respectively, with 9 bases between them. The CDR3 runs 15 residues. Study observations and caveats: Relatively few clonotypes were ones that appeared in both CD4 and CD8 compartments. Contaminants from the bulk population, in the form of abundant clonotypes, could be found in FACS-sorted repertoires. Among primary-vaccination clones, most reappeared after the booster, at around 97% for CD4 and 88% for CD8.

At least ten counts were recorded for this clonotype. Its target is not known. This receptor was identified in a man aged 18 to 29 who received the YFV17D yellow fever vaccine. The specimen was PBMCs, collected 5 days after the yellow fever booster vaccination. The genes are TRBV4-3 and TRBJ2-3; the D is unclear. The CDR3 loop is CASSQDREATDTQYF. CDR3 DNA sequence: TGCGCCAGCAGCCAAGATCGAGAAGCCACAGATACGCAGTATTTT.